The 17 T cell receptor beta chains listed next were all sequenced from one sample in a study of T cell responses to AZD1222 COVID-19 vaccine (dated by TCRdb to the early 2020s). Libraries were built with the immunoSEQ multiplex PCR assay. TCRdb took over this immuneACCESS table, retaining in-frame rearrangements with V and J assigned. Such tables are incomplete; in checked studies, under half of the missing clones stem from an unresolved V gene, and the remainder is unexplained. The sample records 130,000 or so clones, about 90% of which are singletons. In total, the top ten clones hold about 7.5% of the sample. The intended sense of this specimen's time point label: about 28 days (+/-7) after the second vaccine dose. In the paper's terms, the treatment or condition label means: meningococcal conjugate vaccine given as trial control. The starting material was peripheral blood, obtained 28 days after the second dose of the MenACWY control vaccine. All receptors come from an adult who received the MenACWY meningococcal vaccine as a control.

J is TRBJ2-7 and V is TRBV18, with 12 bases identical to TRBD1. Germline assignment: CDR1 KGHSH and CDR2 LQKENI. The CDR3 totals 15 residues. The V and J ends lost 4 bases and 6 bases, in that order; junction bases with no gene match: 7. The CDR3 nucleotides read TGTGCCAGCTCACGGGACCGGGGACAGGGGGCCGAGCAGTACTTC. Translating gives CASSRDRGQGAEQYF.

V gene TRBV27 combines with J gene TRBJ2-2, with D possibly called TRBD1 or TRBD2 (5 bases each). The germline V and J ends were trimmed by 5 bases and 6 bases, with 16 bases remaining between them. CDR3 size: 15 residues. The germline V gene encodes CDR1 MNHEY and CDR2 SMNVEV (reference sequence). The CDR3 sequence: CASSQRGREPGELFF. CDR3 bases: TGTGCCAGCAGTCAGAGGGGAAGGGAGCCCGGGGAGCTGTTTTTT.

This chain joins TRBV12-3 or TRBV12-4 and TRBJ1-1; D not resolved. Trimming shortened V by 1 base and J by 9 bases, and 9 bases separated the two germline ends. This CDR3 has 12 residues. The CDR3 nucleotides are TGTGCCAGCAGTTTAGACAGTACCAAAGCTTTCTTT. The encoded protein is CASSLDSTKAFF.

The chain employs TRBV18 and TRBJ1-2; 8 bases are shared with TRBD1. CDR3 size: 16 residues. In germline, CDR1 is KGHSH, CDR2 LQKENI. The J segment lost 7 bases and the V segment lost 0 bases, leaving 10 bases of the junction unmatched. Written as DNA, the CDR3 is TGTGCCAGCTCACCACCCGGGACAGGTAATCGGGTTGGCTACACCTTC. It translates to CASSPPGTGNRVGYTF.

The chain uses TRBV4-3 and TRBJ1-3; no definite D call. Germline V gene lookup returns CDR1 LGHNA and CDR2 YSLEER. The CDR3 totals 17 residues. Trimming stripped 3 bases from V and 0 bases from J, with 15 bases between. The CDR3 DNA follows: TGCGCCAGCAGCCACCACCCCAAGGGTTTCTCTGGAAACACCATATATTTT. Translating it yields CASSHHPKGFSGNTIYF.

This chain links TRBV19 with TRBJ2-7, with 10 bases fitting TRBD2. Germline V gives CDR1 LNHDA, CDR2 SQIVND (reference sequence). Unmatched junction bases numbered 3, after V lost 3 bases and J lost 4 bases. The CDR3 totals 14 residues. The CDR3 DNA follows: TGTGCCAGTAGTATCGCTAGCGGGAGATACGAGCAGTACTTC. This sequence encodes CASSIASGRYEQYF.

Written as DNA, the CDR3 is TGCGCCAGCAGCTGGACTAGCGGGGGGGCCTCCTACAATGAGCAGTTCTTC. The encoded protein is CASSWTSGGASYNEQFF. The chain couples TRBV5-1 to TRBJ2-1; TRBD2 aligns across 15 bases. This CDR3 spans 17 amino acids. CDR1 is SGHRS, CDR2 YFSETQ, per germline. After removal of 3 bases from V and 0 bases from J, the junction contained 1 base not matched to a gene.

The chain is built from TRBV6-5 and TRBJ1-2, with D maybe TRBD1 (5 bases). CDR3 length: 15 amino acids. Looked up from germline, CDR1 is MNHEY and CDR2 is SVGAGI. V was pared by 6 bases and J by 0 bases, with 14 bases between. As DNA, the CDR3 is TGTGCCAGCAGGGCCGGGACGACTTCTAACTATGGCTACACCTTC. It translates to CASRAGTTSNYGYTF.

J is TRBJ1-4 and V is TRBV2; TRBD1 matches 7 bases. CDR1 is SNHLY, CDR2 FYNNEI, per germline. With 5 bases clipped from V and 0 bases from J, the junction kept 3 bases outside the gene matches. The CDR3 loop spans 15 amino acids. The CDR3 here is CASSRQGPTNEKLFF. DNA of the CDR3: TGTGCCAGCAGTAGACAGGGCCCAACTAATGAAAAACTGTTTTTT.

The chain joins TRBV2 to TRBJ2-5; TRBD2 aligns across 13 bases. The CDR3 has 16 amino acids. Germline lookup yields CDR1 SNHLY and CDR2 FYNNEI. After removal of 7 bases from V and 5 bases from J, the junction contained 10 bases not matched to a gene. The CDR3 sequence: CASTHGLAGDRETQYF. CDR3 sequence (DNA): TGTGCCAGCACCCACGGACTAGCGGGAGATCGGGAGACCCAGTACTTC. Based on the CDR3 plus reference TRBV2 and TRBJ2-5, the full variable domain is EPEVTQTPSHQVTQMGQEVILRCVPISNHLYFYWYRQILGQKVEFLVSFYNNEISEKSEIFDDQFSVERPDGSNFTLKIRSTKLEDSAMYFCASTHGLAGDRETQYFGPGTRLLVL.

V gene TRBV28 combines with J gene TRBJ1-5, with D hard to call. The CDR3 length is 17 residues. Per the germline V gene, CDR1 is MDHEN and CDR2 is SYDVKM. Trimming shortened V by 6 bases and J by 3 bases, and 21 bases separated the two germline ends. The CDR3 DNA reads as TGTGCCAGCAGAACCAATCAGAGAGGACGGAACAATCAGCCCCAGCATTTT. Its protein product is CASRTNQRGRNNQPQHF. The full variable domain, its missing parts supplied by reference TRBV28 and TRBJ1-5, is DVKVTQSSRYLVKRTGEKVFLECVQDMDHENMFWYRQDPGLGLRLIYFSYDVKMKEKGDIPEGYSVSREKKERFSLILESASTNQTSMYLCASRTNQRGRNNQPQHFGDGTRLSIL.

The chain employs TRBV12-5 and TRBJ2-1; no clear D. The germline CDR1 and CDR2 sequences are LGHNT and FRNRAP. The V and J ends lost 1 base and 3 bases respectively, with 4 bases between them. The CDR3 runs 13 residues. The CDR3 loop is CASGLGSYNEQFF. CDR3 nucleotides: TGTGCTAGTGGTTTGGGCAGCTACAATGAGCAGTTCTTC.

This chain connects TRBV28 to TRBJ1-1; no definite D call. The CDR3 is made up of 13 amino acids. Germline values: CDR1 MDHEN, CDR2 SYDVKM. V was cut by 3 bases and J by 3 bases, with 8 bases left in between. The CDR3 nucleotides read TGTGCCAGCAGTTTGGTGAGGGACACTGAAGCTTTCTTT. Protein sequence: CASSLVRDTEAFF.

This rearrangement joins TRBV9 to TRBJ2-7; 10 bases are shared with TRBD2. The CDR3 contains 16 residues. CDR1 is SGDLS and CDR2 is YYNGEE in the germline V gene. The V and J ends lost 3 bases and 1 base, in that order; junction bases with no gene match: 7. CDR3 DNA sequence: TGTGCCAGCAGCGCCGGAGCGGGAGGGCAATCCTACGAGCAGTACTTC. Protein sequence: CASSAGAGGQSYEQYF.

The chain is built from TRBV19 and TRBJ1-5, with D tentatively TRBD1 (6 bases). V was pared by 11 bases and J by 2 bases, with 16 bases between. This CDR3 has 14 amino acids. CDR1 and CDR2 from the germline V gene are LNHDA and SQIVND (reference sequence). This chain's CDR3 is CAGAGGPGNQPQHF. The DNA for the CDR3 is TGTGCCGGCGCCGGGGGGCCCGGCAATCAGCCCCAGCATTTT.

This clone occurred once. V is TRBV7-3 and J is TRBJ1-2; a possible D gene is TRBD1 (5 bases). The CDR3 spans 14 residues. CDR1 is SGHTA and CDR2 is FQGTGA in the germline V gene. V was cut by 5 bases and J by 4 bases, with 14 bases left in between. The chain's CDR3 is CASSETSGAYGYTF. The CDR3 bases are TGTGCCAGCAGCGAAACATCCGGGGCCTATGGCTACACCTTC.

The CDR3 reads CASSLDGHYGYTF. The DNA for the CDR3 is TGTGCCAGCAGTTTAGACGGGCACTATGGCTACACCTTC. V usage is TRBV28 and J usage is TRBJ1-2; no reliable D call. The CDR3 runs 13 residues. Germline V lookup: CDR1 MDHEN, CDR2 SYDVKM. The ends were cut back, 2 bases at V and 3 bases at J, with 7 bases in the middle.